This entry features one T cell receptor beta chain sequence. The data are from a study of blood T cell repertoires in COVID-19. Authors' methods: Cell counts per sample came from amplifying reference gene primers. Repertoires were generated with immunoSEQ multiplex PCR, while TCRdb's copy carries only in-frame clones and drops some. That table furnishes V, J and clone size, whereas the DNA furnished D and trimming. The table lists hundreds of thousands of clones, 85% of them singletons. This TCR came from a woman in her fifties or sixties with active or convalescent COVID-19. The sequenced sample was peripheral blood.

The CDR3 DNA reads as TGTGCCTGGAGTGCAGGTGGGGCACATCAGCCCCAGCATTTT. Translated: CAWSAGGAHQPQHF. This chain joins TRBV30 and TRBJ1-5; tentative D call: TRBD1 (5 bases). CDR1 is GTSNPN and CDR2 is SVGIG in the germline V gene (reference sequence). V was cut by 1 base and J by 5 bases, with 12 bases left in between. The CDR3 has 14 amino acids.